What follows are 3 T cell receptor beta chains derived from one specimen sequenced in a study of blood T cell repertoires in COVID-19. The assay was immunoSEQ multiplex PCR, and TCRdb's table has in-frame clones only and misses some. The data show 150,000 to 200,000 clones, approximately 88% seen once. Material for sequencing was PBMCs or T cells enriched from blood (not recorded which). All receptors derive from a woman aged 18-29 years who had recovered from COVID-19.

The genes are TRBV6-1 and TRBJ1-1; 8 nucleotides align to TRBD1. From germline, CDR1 is MNHNS and CDR2 SASEGT. V dropped 0 bases and J dropped 1; count of bases not matched to a gene: 13. CDR3 length: 19 amino acids. The CDR3, as DNA: TGTGCCAGCAGTGAAGCGCTTGCGACAGGGGAGCCTCGGAACACTGAAGCTTTCTTT. This gives the protein CASSEALATGEPRNTEAFF.

The chain carries TRBV19 and TRBJ2-2; perhaps TRBD2 as D (7 bases). Per germline, CDR1 LNHDA and CDR2 SQIVND (reference sequence). The ends were cut back, 9 bases at V and 6 bases at J, with 17 bases in the middle. There are 14 residues in the CDR3. CDR3 region: CASRALGGAGELFF. CDR3 sequence (DNA): TGTGCCAGCAGAGCCTTAGGGGGGGCCGGGGAGCTGTTTTTT.

The chain recombines TRBV6-5 with TRBJ2-7, with no clear D. The ends were cut back, 6 bases at V and 10 bases at J, with 13 bases in the middle. This CDR3 spans 11 amino acids. CDR1 and CDR2 from the germline V gene are MNHEY and SVGAGI. The CDR3 region is CASRWAKSQYF. CDR3 DNA: TGTGCCAGCAGGTGGGCAAAGAGTCAGTACTTC.